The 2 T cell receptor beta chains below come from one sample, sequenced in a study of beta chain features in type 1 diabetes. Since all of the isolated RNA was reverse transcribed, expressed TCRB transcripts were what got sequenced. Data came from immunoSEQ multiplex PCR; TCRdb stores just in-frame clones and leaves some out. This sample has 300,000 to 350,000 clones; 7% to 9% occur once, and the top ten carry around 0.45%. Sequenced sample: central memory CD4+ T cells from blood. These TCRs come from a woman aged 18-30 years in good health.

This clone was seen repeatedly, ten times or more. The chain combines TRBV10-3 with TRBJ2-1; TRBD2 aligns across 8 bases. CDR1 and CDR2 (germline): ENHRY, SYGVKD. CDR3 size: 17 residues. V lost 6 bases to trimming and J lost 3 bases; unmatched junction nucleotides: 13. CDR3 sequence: CAIRAIAAGGDYNEQFF. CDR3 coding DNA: TGTGCCATCAGGGCCATTGCGGCGGGAGGCGACTACAATGAGCAGTTCTTC.

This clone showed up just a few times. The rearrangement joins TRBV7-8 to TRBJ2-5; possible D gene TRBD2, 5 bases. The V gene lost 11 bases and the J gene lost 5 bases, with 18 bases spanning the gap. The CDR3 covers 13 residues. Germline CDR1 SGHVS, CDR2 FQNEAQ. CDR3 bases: TGTGCCGTGAGGGCCCGCTTTGGGGAGACCCAGTACTTC. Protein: CAVRARFGETQYF.